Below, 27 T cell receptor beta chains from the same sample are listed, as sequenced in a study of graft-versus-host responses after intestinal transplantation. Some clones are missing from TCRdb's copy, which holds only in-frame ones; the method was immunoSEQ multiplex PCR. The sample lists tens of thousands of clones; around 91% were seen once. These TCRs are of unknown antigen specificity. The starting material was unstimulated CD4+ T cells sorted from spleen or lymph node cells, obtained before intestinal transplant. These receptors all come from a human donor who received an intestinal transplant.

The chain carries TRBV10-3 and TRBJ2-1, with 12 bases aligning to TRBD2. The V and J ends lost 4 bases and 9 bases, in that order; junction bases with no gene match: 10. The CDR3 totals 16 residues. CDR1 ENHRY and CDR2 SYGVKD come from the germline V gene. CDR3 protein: CAISGSSLAGGAEQFF. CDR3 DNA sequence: TGTGCCATCAGTGGATCCTCGCTAGCGGGGGGGGCTGAGCAGTTCTTC.

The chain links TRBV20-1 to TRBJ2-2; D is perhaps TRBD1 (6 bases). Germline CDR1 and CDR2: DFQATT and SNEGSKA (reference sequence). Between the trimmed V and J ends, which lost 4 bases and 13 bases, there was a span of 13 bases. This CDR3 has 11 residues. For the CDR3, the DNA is TGCAGTGCTACACAGGGTATAGGGCTGTTTTTT. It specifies CSATQGIGLFF.

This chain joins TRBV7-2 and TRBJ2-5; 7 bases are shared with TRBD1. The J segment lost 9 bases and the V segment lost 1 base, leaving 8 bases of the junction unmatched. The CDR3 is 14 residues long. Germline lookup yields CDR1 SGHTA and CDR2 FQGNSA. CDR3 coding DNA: TGTGCCAGCAGCTTAGGACAGGGCCCCGGGGCCCAGTACTTC. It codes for CASSLGQGPGAQYF.

The DNA of the CDR3 is TGCGCCAGCAGCCAAGCAGGGGCTAACTATGGCTACACCTTC. This gives the protein CASSQAGANYGYTF. The J gene is TRBJ1-2, the V gene TRBV4-3; a possible D gene is TRBD1 (6 bases). This CDR3 region has 14 residues. The ends were cut back, 1 base at V and 0 bases at J, with 6 bases in the middle. The germline V gene has CDR1 LGHNA and CDR2 YSLEER.

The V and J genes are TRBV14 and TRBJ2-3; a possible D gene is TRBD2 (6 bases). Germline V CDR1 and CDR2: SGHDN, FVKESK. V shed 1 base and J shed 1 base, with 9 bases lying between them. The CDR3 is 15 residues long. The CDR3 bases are TGTGCCAGCAGCCAAGTGGGGACTCGCACAGATACGCAGTATTTT. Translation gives CASSQVGTRTDTQYF.

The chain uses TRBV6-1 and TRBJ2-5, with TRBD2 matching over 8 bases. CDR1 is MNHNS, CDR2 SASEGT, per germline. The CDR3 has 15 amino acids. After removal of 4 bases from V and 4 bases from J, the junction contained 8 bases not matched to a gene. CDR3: CASSGTGGPLETQYF. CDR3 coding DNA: TGTGCCAGCAGTGGGACGGGGGGGCCCTTAGAGACCCAGTACTTC.

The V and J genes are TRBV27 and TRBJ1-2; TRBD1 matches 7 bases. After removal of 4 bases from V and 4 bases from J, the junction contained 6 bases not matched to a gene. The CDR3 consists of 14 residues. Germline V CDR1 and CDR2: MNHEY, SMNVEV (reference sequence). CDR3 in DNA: TGTGCCAGCAGTTCCCCGGGACAGTCCTATGGCTACACCTTC. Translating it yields CASSSPGQSYGYTF.

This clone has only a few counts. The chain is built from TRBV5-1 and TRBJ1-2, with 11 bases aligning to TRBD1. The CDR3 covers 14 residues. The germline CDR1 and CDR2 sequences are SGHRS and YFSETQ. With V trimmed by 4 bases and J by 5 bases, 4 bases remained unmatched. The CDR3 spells CASSSGTGGYGYTF. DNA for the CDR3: TGCGCCAGCAGCAGTGGGACAGGGGGTTATGGCTACACCTTC.

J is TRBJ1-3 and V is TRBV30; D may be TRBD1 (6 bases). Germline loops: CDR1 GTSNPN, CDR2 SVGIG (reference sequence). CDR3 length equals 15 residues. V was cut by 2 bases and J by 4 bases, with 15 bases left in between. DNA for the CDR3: TGTGCCTGGAGTCTAGGGGGGGGCGCCGGAAACACCATATATTTT. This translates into CAWSLGGGAGNTIYF.

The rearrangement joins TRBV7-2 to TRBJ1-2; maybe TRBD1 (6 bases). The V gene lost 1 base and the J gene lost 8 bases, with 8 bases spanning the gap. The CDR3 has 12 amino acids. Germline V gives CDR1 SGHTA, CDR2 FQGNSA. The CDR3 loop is CASSLDGGGYTF. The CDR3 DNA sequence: TGTGCCAGCAGCTTAGATGGGGGCGGCTACACCTTC.

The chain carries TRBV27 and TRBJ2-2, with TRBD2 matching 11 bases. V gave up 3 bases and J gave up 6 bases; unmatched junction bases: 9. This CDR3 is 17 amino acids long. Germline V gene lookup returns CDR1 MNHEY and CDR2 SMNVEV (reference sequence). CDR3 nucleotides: TGTGCCAGCAGTTTCCTAGGACTAGCGGGTGGCGCCGGGGAGCTGTTTTTT. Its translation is CASSFLGLAGGAGELFF.

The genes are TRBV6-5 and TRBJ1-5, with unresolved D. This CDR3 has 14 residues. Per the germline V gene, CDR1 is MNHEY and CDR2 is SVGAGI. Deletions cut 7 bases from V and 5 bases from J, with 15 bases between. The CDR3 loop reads CASNKIGGDQPQHF. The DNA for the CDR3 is TGTGCCAGCAATAAAATCGGAGGAGATCAGCCCCAGCATTTT.

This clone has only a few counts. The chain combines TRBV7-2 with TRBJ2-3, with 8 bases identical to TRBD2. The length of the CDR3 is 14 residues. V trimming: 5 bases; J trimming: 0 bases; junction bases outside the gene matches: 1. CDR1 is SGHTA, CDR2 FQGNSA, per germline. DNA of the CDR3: TGTGCCAGCAGCCGGGGGGGAAGCACAGATACGCAGTATTTT. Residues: CASSRGGSTDTQYF.

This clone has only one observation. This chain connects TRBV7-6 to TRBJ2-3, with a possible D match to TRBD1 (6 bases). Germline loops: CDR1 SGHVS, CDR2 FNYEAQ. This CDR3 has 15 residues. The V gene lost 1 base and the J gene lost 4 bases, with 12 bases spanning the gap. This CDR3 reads CASSLGRGFADTQYF. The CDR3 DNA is TGTGCCAGCAGCTTAGGCAGGGGATTTGCAGATACGCAGTATTTT.

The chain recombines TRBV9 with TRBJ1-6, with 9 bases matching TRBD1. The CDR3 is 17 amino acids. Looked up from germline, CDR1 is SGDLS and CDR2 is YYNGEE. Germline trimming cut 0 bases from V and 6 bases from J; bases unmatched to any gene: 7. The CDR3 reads CASSVESRTGVNSPLHF. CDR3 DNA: TGTGCCAGCAGCGTAGAATCAAGGACAGGGGTTAATTCACCCCTCCACTTT.

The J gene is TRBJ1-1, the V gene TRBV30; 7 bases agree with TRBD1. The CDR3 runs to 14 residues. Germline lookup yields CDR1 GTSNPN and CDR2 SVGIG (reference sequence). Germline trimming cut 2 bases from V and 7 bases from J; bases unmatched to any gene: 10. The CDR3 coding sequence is TGTGCCTGGAGTCCCGGGACAGTAGATTATGAAGCTTTCTTT. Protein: CAWSPGTVDYEAFF.

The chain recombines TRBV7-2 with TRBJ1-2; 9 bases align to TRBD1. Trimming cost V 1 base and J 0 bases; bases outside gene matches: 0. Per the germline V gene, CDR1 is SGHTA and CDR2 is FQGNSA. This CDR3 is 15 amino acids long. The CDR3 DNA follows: TGTGCCAGCAGCTTAGGACAGGGGGCTAACTATGGCTACACCTTC. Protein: CASSLGQGANYGYTF.

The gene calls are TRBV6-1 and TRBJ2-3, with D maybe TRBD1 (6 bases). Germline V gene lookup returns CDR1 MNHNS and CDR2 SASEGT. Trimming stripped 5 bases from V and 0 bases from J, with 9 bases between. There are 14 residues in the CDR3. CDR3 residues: CASSTDRSTDTQYF. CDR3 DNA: TGTGCCAGCAGTACAGACAGGAGCACAGATACGCAGTATTTT.

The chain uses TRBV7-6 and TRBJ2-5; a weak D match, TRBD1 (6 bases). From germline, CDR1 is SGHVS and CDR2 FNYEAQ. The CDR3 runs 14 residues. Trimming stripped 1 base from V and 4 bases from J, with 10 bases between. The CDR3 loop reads CASSLDSGAETQYF. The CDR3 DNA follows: TGTGCCAGCAGCTTAGACTCAGGGGCAGAGACCCAGTACTTC.

CDR3 loop: CAWSTSGRTANYGYTF. DNA of the CDR3: TGTGCCTGGAGTACAAGTGGCCGGACTGCTAACTATGGCTACACCTTC. The chain has TRBV30 and TRBJ1-2; no reliable D call. The CDR3 extends over 16 amino acids. Germline V gives CDR1 GTSNPN, CDR2 SVGIG (reference sequence). The V and J ends lost 2 bases and 0 bases respectively, with 16 bases between them.

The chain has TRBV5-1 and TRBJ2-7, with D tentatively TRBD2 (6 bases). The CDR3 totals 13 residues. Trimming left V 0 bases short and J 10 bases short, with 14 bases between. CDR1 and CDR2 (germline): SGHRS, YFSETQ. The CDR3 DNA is TGCGCCAGCAGCTTGGAGACGCGGGGTTTCCAGTACTTC. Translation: CASSLETRGFQYF.

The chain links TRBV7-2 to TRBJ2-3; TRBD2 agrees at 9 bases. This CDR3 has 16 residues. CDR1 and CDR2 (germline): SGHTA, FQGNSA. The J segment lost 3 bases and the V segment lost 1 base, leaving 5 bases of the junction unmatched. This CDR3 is CASSLGASGDTDTQYF. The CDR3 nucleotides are TGTGCCAGCAGCTTAGGTGCTAGCGGGGATACAGATACGCAGTATTTT.

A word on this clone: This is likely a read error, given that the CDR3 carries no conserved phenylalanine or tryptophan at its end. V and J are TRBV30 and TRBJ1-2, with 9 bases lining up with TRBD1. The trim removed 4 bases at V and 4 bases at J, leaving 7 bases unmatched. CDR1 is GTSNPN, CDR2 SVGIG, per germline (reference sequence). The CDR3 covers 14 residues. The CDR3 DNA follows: TGTGCCTGGATGGACGACAGGGGGTTCTATGGCTACACCCTC. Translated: CAWMDDRGFYGYTL.

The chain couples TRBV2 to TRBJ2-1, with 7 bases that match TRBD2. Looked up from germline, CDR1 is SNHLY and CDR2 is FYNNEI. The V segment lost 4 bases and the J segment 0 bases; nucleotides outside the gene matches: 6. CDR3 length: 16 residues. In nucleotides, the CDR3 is TGTGCCAGCAGTGGGAGCGGGGTAAGCTCCTACAATGAGCAGTTCTTC. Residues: CASSGSGVSSYNEQFF.

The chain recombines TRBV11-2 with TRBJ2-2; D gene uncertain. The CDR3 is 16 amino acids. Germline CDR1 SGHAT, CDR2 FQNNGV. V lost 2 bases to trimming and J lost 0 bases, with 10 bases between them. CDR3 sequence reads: CASSLILLSNTGELFF. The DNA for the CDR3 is TGTGCCAGCAGCTTAATCCTGTTGTCGAACACCGGGGAGCTGTTTTTT.

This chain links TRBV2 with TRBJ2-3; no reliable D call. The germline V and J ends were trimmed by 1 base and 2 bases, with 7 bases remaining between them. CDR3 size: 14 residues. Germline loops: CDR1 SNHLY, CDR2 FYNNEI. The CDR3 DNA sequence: TGTGCCAGCAGTGAAGACAGAAACACAGATACGCAGTATTTT. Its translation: CASSEDRNTDTQYF.

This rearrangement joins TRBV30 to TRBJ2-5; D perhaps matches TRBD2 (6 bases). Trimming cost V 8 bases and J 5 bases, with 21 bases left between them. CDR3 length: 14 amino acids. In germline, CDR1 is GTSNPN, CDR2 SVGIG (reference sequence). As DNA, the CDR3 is TGTGCCCAGGGACGGGACTCCCTCGCCGAGACCCAGTACTTC. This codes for CAQGRDSLAETQYF. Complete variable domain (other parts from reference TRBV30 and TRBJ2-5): SQTIHQWPATLVQPVGSPLSLECTVEGTSNPNLYWYRQAAGRGLQLLFYSVGIGQISSEVPQNLSASRPQDRQFILSSKKLLLSDSGFYLCAQGRDSLAETQYFGPGTRLLVL.